Detailed here is one T cell receptor (beta chain). Its antigen is currently not known. No much larger clone is present one base from it, and per-base qualities are unavailable. TCRbeta CDR3 regions were amplified from genomic DNA by means of the immunoSEQ Assay, a bias-controlled multiplex PCR. Concerning the study's data processing: Within the assay, amplification of reference gene primers was used to estimate how many nucleated cells each sample contained. To quantify the absolute abundance of each unique TCRbeta CDR3 rearrangement, sequence reads were collapsed and filtered. For each sample, productive Simpson clonality was calculated as the square root of Simpson's diversity index across productive rearrangements. TCRdb limited this immuneACCESS table to in-frame rearrangements with V and J called. A share of clones is missing; checked studies link under half to unresolved V genes, and the rest is unexplained. The DNA was the basis for D and trimming; V, J and clone size are from that table. For this sample the table gives around 130,000 clones, of which around nine tenths were detected only once. The ten largest clonotypes hold 2.3% of the sample.

The record originates from a study of blood T cell repertoires in COVID-19 (dated by TCRdb to 2020 to 2021). About the full investigation: Samples from collaborators originated in the United States, Italy and Spain and spanned both the acute and convalescent phases of COVID-19. Deeply sampled blood TCRbeta repertoires from subjects exposed to, actively infected with, or recovered from COVID-19 were included in the dataset. A de-identified subject ID, COVID-19 status, age in years and sex were almost always included in the sample metadata. Where available, HLA class I and class II types were obtained from metadata supplied by the sample provider rather than from assay-based typing. Samples came from the ongoing ImmuneRACE study (first 160 participants) plus 1,254 subjects from 6 global collaborators. The material from the prospective study consisted of cDNA or gDNA derived from T cells, B-cell-depleted T cells, or PBMCs. The repertoires were released in a freely available public database intended as a resource for research on the immune response to SARS-CoV-2.

Paper-wide results and their limitations: How much clinical and demographic metadata was included differed by source and by participant, and the metadata was provided uncurated.

In the prospective study, participants were roughly 18 to 90 years old, resided in 20 to 30 geographic areas of the United States, and were enrolled through a virtual design. To assign participants to cohorts, the prospective study relied on clinical history that participants themselves reported in a screening survey and a study questionnaire. For ImmuneRACE Cohort 3, a participant was defined as recovered based on two consecutive negative NP/OP PCR tests, clearance by a healthcare professional, or resolution of symptoms. Each participant in the prospective study had whole blood, serum and a nasopharyngeal or oropharyngeal swab collected by mobile phlebotomists. Participants in the prospective study had the option to provide additional blood draws and questionnaires over a roughly 2-month period. Before DNA extraction, prospective study blood samples were shipped either frozen or at room temperature.

The source is a woman aged 50 to 65 who had recovered from COVID-19. Material: PBMCs or T cells enriched from blood (not recorded which).

The nucleotides read TGCAGCGTCGACAGGGGCACTGAAGCTTTCTTT. It translates as CSVDRGTEAFF. The V gene is TRBV29-1 and the J gene is TRBJ1-1; TRBD1 fits 8 bases in the junction. CDR1 and CDR2, looked up from the germline V gene, are SQVTM and ANQGSEA. Its CDR3 holds 11 amino acids, cysteine through phenylalanine. Kept here is only the CDR3 DNA, which spans 33 bases and is read in frame from base 1. Germline trimming amounts to 6 bases on V and 4 bases on J, with 1 as the count of junction bases outside the gene matches.